Given below is one T cell receptor (beta chain) in context. The antigen is unknown. These data are taken from a study of graft-versus-host responses after intestinal transplantation. The method was immunoSEQ multiplex PCR; TCRdb's version includes in-frame clones alone and lacks a portion of them. This repertoire shows fewer than 120,000 clones, over 85% found once; its top ten account for 0.4% to 0.55%. Germline values: CDR1 SQVTM, CDR2 ANQGSEA. The CDR3 has 9 residues. V shed 4 bases and J shed 5 bases, with 2 bases lying between them. Sequenced material: unstimulated CD8+ T cells sorted from spleen or lymph node cells, taken before intestinal transplant. The rearrangement uses TRBV29-1 and TRBJ1-2, with D hard to call. The sequence was obtained from a human donor who received an intestinal transplant. CDR3 DNA sequence: TGCAGCGTTGTTTATGGCTACACCTTC. This encodes CSVVYGYTF. Based on the CDR3 plus reference TRBV29-1 and TRBJ1-2, the full variable domain is SAVISQKPSRDICQRGTSLTIQCQVDSQVTMMFWYRQQPGQSLTLIATANQGSEATYESGFVIDKFPISRPNLTFSTLTVSNMSPEDSSIYLCSVVYGYTFGSGTRLTVV.